What follows describes a single TCR beta chain. Its target is not known. This same CDR3 is encoded by further DNA sequences in the sample. Sequencing used immunoSEQ multiplex PCR; TCRdb keeps in-frame clones, though not all of them. The data show some 490,000 clones, approximately 80% seen once. Only Caucasian adults living in Nashville, Tennessee served as donors. The sample originates from a study of shared clonotypes between healthy human individuals. J gave up 3 bases and V 5 bases, and 6 bases lay outside the gene matches. This CDR3 contains 14 residues. Germline assignment: CDR1 SGHVS and CDR2 FNYEAQ. Overall study findings and caveats: Blood was the only sampled material, and tissue repertoires likely differ. Read depth was anticipated to influence clonotype sharing among donors.

Material: PBMCs. This sequence joins TRBV7-6 and TRBJ2-7; 8 nucleotides match TRBD1. The source of this sequence is a woman between 40 and 50 years old in good health. Some clones in this sample may be carry-over from other donors' samples. The CDR3 here is CASSPGGTGYEQYF. CDR3 in DNA: TGTGCCAGCAGCCCAGGGGGGACAGGCTACGAGCAGTACTTC.